This TCR beta chain was documented in a study of T cell responses to AZD1222 COVID-19 vaccine. Study-level points and caveats: Seropositive status at baseline applied to only a handful of AZD1222 recipients.

Germline CDR1 reads LNHDA; CDR2 reads SQIVND (reference sequence). The CDR3 has 12 residues. The germline V and J ends were trimmed by 5 bases and 9 bases, with 11 bases remaining between them. Measured with immunoSEQ multiplex PCR; TCRdb has only the in-frame clones, and not every one. The sample has 110,000 to 150,000 clones; approximately 85% are singletons. About this clone itself: Its specificity is unknown.

The receptor was derived from an adult in good health. Specimen: peripheral blood, collected on day 0 of AZD1222 vaccination. The gene calls are TRBV19 and TRBJ2-1, with D perhaps matching TRBD1 (6 bases). This chain's CDR3 is CASSLPGVEQFF. The DNA for the CDR3 is TGTGCCAGTAGTCTACCAGGGGTTGAGCAGTTCTTC.